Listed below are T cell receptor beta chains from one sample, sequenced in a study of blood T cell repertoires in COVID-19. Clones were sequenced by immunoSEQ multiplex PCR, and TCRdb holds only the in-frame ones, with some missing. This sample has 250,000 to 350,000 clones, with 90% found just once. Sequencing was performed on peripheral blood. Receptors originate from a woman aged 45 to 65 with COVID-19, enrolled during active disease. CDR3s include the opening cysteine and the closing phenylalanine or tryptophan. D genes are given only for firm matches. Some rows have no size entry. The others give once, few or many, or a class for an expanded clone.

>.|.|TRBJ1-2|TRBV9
TGTGCCAGCAGCGCGACCGGGACACGGAACATCAACTTC
CASSATGTRNINF
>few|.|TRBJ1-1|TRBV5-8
TGTGCCAGCAGAAAGGGGTACACTGAAGCTTTCTTT
CASRKGYTEAFF
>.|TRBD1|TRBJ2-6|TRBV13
TGTGCCAGCAGCTACCGGACAGGGGTACACACTGGGGCCAACGTCCTGACTTTC
CASSYRTGVHTGANVLTF
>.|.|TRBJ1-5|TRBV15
TGTGCCACCAGGAGAGGGGTGCACCAGGACAATCAGCCCCAGCATTTT
CATRRGVHQDNQPQHF
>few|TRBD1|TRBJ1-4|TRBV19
TGTGCCAGTTCCGGGACAGGGTCTGTAAAACTGTTTTTT
CASSGTGSVKLFF
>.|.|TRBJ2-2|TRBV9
TGTGCCAGCAGCGTAGTCCGGACAGCACCGAACACCGGGGAGCTGTTTTTT
CASSVVRTAPNTGELFF
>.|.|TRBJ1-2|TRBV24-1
TGTGCCACCAGTGAACTGGGGCGCGGCTACACCTTC
CATSELGRGYTF
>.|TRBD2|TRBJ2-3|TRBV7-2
TGTGCCAGCAGACCTAGCGGGAGGGCCTTGGCAGATACGCAGTATTTT
CASRPSGRALADTQYF
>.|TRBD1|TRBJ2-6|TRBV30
TGTGCCTGGAGTCGGGACAGCTCTGGGGCCAACGTCCTGACTTTC
CAWSRDSSGANVLTF
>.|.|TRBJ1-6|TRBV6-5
TGTGCCAGCCGCCAAAGGCGACCGGGGGATTCACCCCTCCACTTT
CASRQRRPGDSPLHF
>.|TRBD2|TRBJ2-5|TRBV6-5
TGTGCCAGCACACCCCCTAGCGGGAGGACCCAGTACTTC
CASTPPSGRTQYF
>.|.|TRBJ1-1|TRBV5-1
TGCGCCAGCAGCCCCCGTTCAGGGGTGTTGTTCACTGAAGCTTTCTTT
CASSPRSGVLFTEAFF
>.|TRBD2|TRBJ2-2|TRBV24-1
TGTGCCACCAGTGAACTTAGCGGGAGCGGCACCGGGGAGCTGTTTTTT
CATSELSGSGTGELFF